This T cell receptor beta chain comes out of a study of shared clonotypes between healthy human individuals. This clone has only one observation. V was pared by 3 bases and J by 4 bases, with 7 bases between. Germline V gives CDR1 SEHNR, CDR2 FQNEAQ (reference sequence). This CDR3 comprises 13 residues. Clones were read by immunoSEQ multiplex PCR, and TCRdb kept only the in-frame ones, dropping some. This table holds approximately 2.5 million clones, under 95% found once. Source material: naive CD4+ T cells from PBMCs. Subset described: CD45RA+ positively selected. This clonotype originated in a man aged 18 to 30 in good health. Some clones in this sample may be carry-over from other donors' samples. The J gene is TRBJ2-1, the V gene TRBV7-9; no firm D call. CDR3 region: CASSFEQYNEQFF. The CDR3 coding sequence is TGTGCCAGCAGCTTCGAACAGTACAATGAGCAGTTCTTC.